The rows below give T cell receptor beta chains drawn from one sample of a study of blood T cells in healthy people across ages. Using its own MiXCR run on the 5' RACE reads, TCRdb lists one record per CDR3 protein. The profile shows more than 700,000 distinct CDR3 sequences, around 45% of them singletons. Specimen: blood. The receptors shown here come from a man at least 80 years old in good health. Both conserved end residues are part of each CDR3.

>TRBJ2-4|TRBV20-1
CSARGGEAPGALAKNIQYF
>TRBJ2-5|TRBV29-1
CSSLNRDRKETQYF
>TRBJ2-3|TRBV29-1
CSVAGQSRDTQYF
>TRBJ2-4|TRBV7-2
CASSPRQGNIQYF
>TRBJ2-1|TRBV24-1
CATSSHRSINEQFF
>TRBJ1-5|TRBV6-6
CASRWDRGNNNQPQHF
>TRBJ2-7|TRBV28
CASSDVPGQGEDEQYF
>TRBJ2-7|TRBV10-3
CAISESLAGGSYEQYF
>TRBJ2-7|TRBV27
CASTGLGTGEQYF
>TRBJ2-7|TRBV7-9
CASSEGRGYNEQYF
>TRBJ2-3|TRBV5-1
CASSFRGQDTQYF
>TRBJ2-5|TRBV4-2
CASSQSDRKETQYF
>TRBJ2-3|TRBV5-1
CASSMGARGGADTQYF
>TRBJ2-5|TRBV19
CASESGETQYF
>TRBJ1-4|TRBV6-6
CASRGTGEEKLFF
>TRBJ2-1|TRBV12-3/TRBV12-4
CASRVDRQFHNEQFF
>TRBJ2-3|TRBV27
CASSSLGGTTDTQYF
>TRBJ1-2|TRBV7-2
CASSIRRGVGYTF
>TRBJ2-7|TRBV28
CASSSITPRPYEQYF
>TRBJ2-4|TRBV12-3/TRBV12-4
CASSGLGLAGDLLAKNIQYF
>TRBJ2-5|TRBV5-1
CASSKSGIGETQYF
>TRBJ1-4|TRBV5-5
CASSSTGRGTANEKLFF
>TRBJ2-3|TRBV24-1
CATSQAASTDTRYF
>TRBJ2-7|TRBV6-2/TRBV6-3
CATVRATGYEQYF
>TRBJ2-1|TRBV19
CASSINSGSREQFF
>-|TRBV4-3
CASSQIIGYEQYF
>TRBJ2-1|TRBV28
CASICAGYSEQFF
>TRBJ2-1|TRBV20-1
CSASPGQGARNEQFF
>TRBJ2-1|TRBV20-1
CSALTTSGSNNEQFF
>TRBJ2-1|TRBV28
CATILSGSSYNEQFF
>TRBJ1-1|TRBV5-1
CASTLIGTVNTEAFF
>TRBJ2-5|TRBV24-1
CATSDFPRQGEETQYF